In its sample, the clone carrying this T cell receptor beta chain was seen many times. Antigen unknown. Thyroid surgery took place with no prior treatment in any patient. Germline V gene data show CDR1 as SGHRS and CDR2 as YFSETQ. After removal of 3 bases from V and 8 bases from J, the junction contained 9 bases not matched to a gene. The CDR3 runs 14 residues. In the authors' workflow: The study took CDR3 differences across clinicopathological groups and made a distant-metastasis classifier for papillary thyroid cancer from them. Using MiXCR, TCRdb re-called clones from the PCR reads. The V and J calls were determined by TCRdb, not by the authors. The sample gives 25,000 to 30,000 clones, approximately 15% of which show up once; approximately 6.5% is in the top ten. This specimen belongs to a study of metastatic and nonmetastatic thyroid tumors. Background on the study: Blood and tumor or nodule tissue repertoires from malignant and benign thyroid patients were compared.

Study conclusions and caveats: TCR beta diversity was reportedly significantly higher in malignant thyroid tumors than benign nodules, in blood and tumor.

The V gene is TRBV5-1, the J gene TRBJ1-2; 8 nucleotides match TRBD1. Material: blood. The TCR was taken from a male donor with papillary thyroid cancer or a benign thyroid nodule (not recorded which). Some clones in this sample may be carry-over from other donors' samples. The CDR3 protein is CASSSQITGGGYTF. Written as DNA, the CDR3 is TGCGCCAGCAGCTCCCAGATTACAGGGGGAGGCTACACCTTC.